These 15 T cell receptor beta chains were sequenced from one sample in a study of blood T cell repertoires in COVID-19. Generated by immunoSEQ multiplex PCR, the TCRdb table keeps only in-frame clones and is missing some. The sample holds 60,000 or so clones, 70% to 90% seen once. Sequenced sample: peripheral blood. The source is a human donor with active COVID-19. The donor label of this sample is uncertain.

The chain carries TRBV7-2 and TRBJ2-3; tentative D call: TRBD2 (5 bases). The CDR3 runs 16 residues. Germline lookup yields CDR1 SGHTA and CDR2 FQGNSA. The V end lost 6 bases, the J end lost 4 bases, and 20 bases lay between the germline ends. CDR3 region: CASSLPLGGGADTQYF. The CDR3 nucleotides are TGTGCCAGCAGTCTCCCTTTAGGAGGTGGGGCAGATACGCAGTATTTT.

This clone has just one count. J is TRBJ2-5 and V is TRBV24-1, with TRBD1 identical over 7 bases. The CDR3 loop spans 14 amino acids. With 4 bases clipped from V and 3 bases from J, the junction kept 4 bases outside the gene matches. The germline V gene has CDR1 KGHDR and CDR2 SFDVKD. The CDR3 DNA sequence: TGTGCCACCAGTGACATCGGGACAGAAGAGACCCAGTACTTC. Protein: CATSDIGTEETQYF.

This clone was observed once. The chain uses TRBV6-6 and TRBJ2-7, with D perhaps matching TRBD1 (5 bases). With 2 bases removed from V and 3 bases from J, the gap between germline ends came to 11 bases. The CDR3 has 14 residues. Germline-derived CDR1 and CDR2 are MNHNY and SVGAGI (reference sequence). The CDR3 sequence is CASSYEDTNYEQYF. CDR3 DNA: TGTGCCAGCAGTTACGAGGACACAAACTACGAGCAGTACTTC.

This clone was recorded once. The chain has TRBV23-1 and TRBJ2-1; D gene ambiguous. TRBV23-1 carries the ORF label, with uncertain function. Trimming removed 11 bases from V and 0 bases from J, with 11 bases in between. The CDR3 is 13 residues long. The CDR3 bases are TGCGCCCCACTGGGCATCTCCTACAATGAGCAGTTCTTC. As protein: CAPLGISYNEQFF.

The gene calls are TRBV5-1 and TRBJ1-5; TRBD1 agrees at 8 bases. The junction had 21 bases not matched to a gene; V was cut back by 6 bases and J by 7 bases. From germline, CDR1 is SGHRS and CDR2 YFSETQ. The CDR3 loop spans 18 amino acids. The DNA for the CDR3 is TGCGCCAGCACCAATACCACACCAGGGGGCCGTCCAGGGCAGCCCCAGCATTTT. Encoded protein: CASTNTTPGGRPGQPQHF. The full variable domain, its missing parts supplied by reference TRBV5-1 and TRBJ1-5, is KAGVTQTPRYLIKTRGQQVTLSCSPISGHRSVSWYQQTPGQGLQFLFEYFSETQRNKGNFPGRFSGRQFSNSRSEMNVSTLELGDSALYLCASTNTTPGGRPGQPQHFGDGTRLSIL.

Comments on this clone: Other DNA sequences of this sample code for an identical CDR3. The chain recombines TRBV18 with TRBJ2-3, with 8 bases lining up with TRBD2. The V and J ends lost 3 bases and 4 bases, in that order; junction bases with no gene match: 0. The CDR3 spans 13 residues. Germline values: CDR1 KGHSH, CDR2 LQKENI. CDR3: CASSPGLADTQYF. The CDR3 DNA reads TGTGCCAGCTCACCGGGACTAGCAGATACGCAGTATTTT.

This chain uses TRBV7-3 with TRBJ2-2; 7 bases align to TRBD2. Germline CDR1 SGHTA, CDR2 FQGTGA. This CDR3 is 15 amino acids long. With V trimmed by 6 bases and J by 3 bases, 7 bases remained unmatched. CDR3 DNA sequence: TGTGCCAGCAGACGCGGACGGGGGGACACCGGGGAGCTGTTTTTT. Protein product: CASRRGRGDTGELFF.

The CDR3, as DNA: TGTGCCAGCGGGACAGCCAGTCAGCCCCAAGAGACCCAGTACTTC. Its protein product is CASGTASQPQETQYF. The chain joins TRBV28 to TRBJ2-5; 7 bases align to TRBD1. The CDR3 has 15 amino acids. CDR1 and CDR2 from the germline V gene are MDHEN and SYDVKM. Losses at the gene ends were 8 bases for V and 1 base for J; bases not matched to a gene: 10.

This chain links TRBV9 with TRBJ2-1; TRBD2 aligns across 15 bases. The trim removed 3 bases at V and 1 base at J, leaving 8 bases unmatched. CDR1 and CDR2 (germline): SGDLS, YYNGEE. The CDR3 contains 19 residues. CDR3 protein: CASSAPGTSGGRSYNEQFF. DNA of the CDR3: TGTGCCAGCAGCGCCCCCGGGACTAGCGGGGGGCGGTCCTACAATGAGCAGTTCTTC.

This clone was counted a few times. CDR3 sequence (DNA): TGTGCCTGGAGTGTGCGGGAAGGCTACACCTTC. The encoded protein is CAWSVREGYTF. The rearrangement uses TRBV30 and TRBJ1-2; D call uncertain. The CDR3 is 11 amino acids. Germline-derived CDR1 and CDR2 are GTSNPN and SVGIG (reference sequence). V lost 0 bases and J lost 8, with 7 bases in between.

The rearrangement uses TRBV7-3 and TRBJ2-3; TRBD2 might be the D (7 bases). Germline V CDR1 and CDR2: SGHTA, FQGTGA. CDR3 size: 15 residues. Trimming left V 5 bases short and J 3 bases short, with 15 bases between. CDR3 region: CASSPTRGGTDTQYF. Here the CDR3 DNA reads TGTGCCAGCAGCCCCACCAGGGGAGGGACAGATACGCAGTATTTT.

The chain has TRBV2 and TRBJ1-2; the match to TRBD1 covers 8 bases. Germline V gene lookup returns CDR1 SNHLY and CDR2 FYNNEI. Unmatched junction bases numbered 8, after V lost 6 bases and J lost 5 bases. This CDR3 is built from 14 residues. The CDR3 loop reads CASSPGTGAYGYTF. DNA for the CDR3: TGTGCCAGCAGCCCCGGGACAGGAGCTTATGGCTACACCTTC.

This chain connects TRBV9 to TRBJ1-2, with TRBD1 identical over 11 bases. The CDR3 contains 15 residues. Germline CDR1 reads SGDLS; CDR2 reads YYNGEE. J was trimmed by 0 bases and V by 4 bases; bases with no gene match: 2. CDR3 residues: CASSPGQGANYGYTF. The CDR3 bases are TGTGCCAGCAGCCCGGGACAGGGGGCTAACTATGGCTACACCTTC.

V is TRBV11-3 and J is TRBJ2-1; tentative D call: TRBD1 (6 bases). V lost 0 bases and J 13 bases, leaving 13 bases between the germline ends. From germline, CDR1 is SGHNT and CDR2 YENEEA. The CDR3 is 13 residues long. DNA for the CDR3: TGTGCCAGCAGCTTAGATCCGGACAGCCGTCAGTTCTTC. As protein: CASSLDPDSRQFF.

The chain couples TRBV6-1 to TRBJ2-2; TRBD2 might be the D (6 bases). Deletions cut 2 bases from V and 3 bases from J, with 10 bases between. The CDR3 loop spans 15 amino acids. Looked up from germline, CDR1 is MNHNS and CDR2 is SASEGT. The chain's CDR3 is CASSESTSYTGELFF. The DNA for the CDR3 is TGTGCCAGCAGTGAATCGACTAGTTACACCGGGGAGCTGTTTTTT.